A single T cell receptor (beta chain) is shown here with its context. Its antigen is not known. V was shortened by 8 bases and J by 7 bases, with 20 bases between the two germline ends. CDR1 is MNHNS and CDR2 is SASEGT in the germline V gene. This CDR3 has 15 amino acids. This record belongs to a study of OX40 agonist ivuxolimab in advanced cancers. Overall study: In this cohort, patients received ivuxolimab, an agonistic anti-OX40 (CD134) antibody. Every 2 weeks, patients received ivuxolimab intravenously, dosed at 0.01 to 10 mg/kg.

Study-level results: Antigen targets of the expanded peripheral T cells went undetermined. Low normalized T-cell clonal expansion also characterized some of the nonresponders.

This table comes from immunoSEQ multiplex PCR, and its TCRdb copy is limited to in-frame clones, with some not included. The sample lists 60,000 to 85,000 clones, over 75% occurring once. The TCR comes from an adult with an advanced solid tumor such as melanoma, head and neck, liver or kidney cancer. This chain links TRBV6-1 with TRBJ2-2, with D perhaps matching TRBD1 or TRBD2 (5 bases each). Source: CD4+ or CD8+ T cells sorted from blood, taken in a trial of the OX40 agonist ivuxolimab. The CDR3 DNA reads TGTGCCAGCGGAGAAATGGGACGGAAACTCGGGGAGCTGTTTTTT. It yields the protein CASGEMGRKLGELFF.